The sequence of this T cell receptor (beta chain) was determined in a study of CD8 T cells in ankylosing spondylitis. Study-level results: Researchers report that disease-linked clones proved CD8+ and relatively rare in peripheral blood. Made up of about eight highly homologous variants, a TCR beta motif appeared characteristic of ankylosing spondylitis blood. Reports say disease-linked clones showed up significantly more in matched ankylosing spondylitis synovial fluid.

TCRdb ran MiXCR on the 5' RACE reads and lists one entry per CDR3 protein. The repertoire consists of 200,000 to 250,000 distinct CDR3 sequences, with roughly a tenth occurring once and the leading ten covering under 25%. This clonotype appeared a few times. Its antigen is as yet unknown. CDR1 is SGHDT and CDR2 is YYEEEE in the germline V gene. V gave up 4 bases and J gave up 9 bases; unmatched junction bases: 9. This CDR3 is 15 amino acids long. Sequencing input: blood, either unsorted or a sorted T cell fraction (not recorded which). This clonotype originated in a male donor with ankylosing spondylitis or in good health (not recorded which). This sequence joins TRBV5-6 and TRBJ1-5; the match to TRBD1 covers 11 bases. In nucleotides, the CDR3 is TGTGCCAGCAGCCCCGGGACAGGGGGGAGTGTGCCCCAGCATTTT. The encoded protein is CASSPGTGGSVPQHF.